This T cell receptor beta chain was recovered during a study of cytomegalovirus exposure and HLA in healthy donors. From germline, CDR1 is LNHDA and CDR2 SQIVND (reference sequence). Trimming took 6 bases from V and 7 from J; bases not matched to a gene: 9. This CDR3 is built from 15 residues. Only in-frame clones appear in the TCRdb table, and some are missing; sequencing was by immunoSEQ multiplex PCR. The sample lists 150,000 to 180,000 clones; more than 70% were seen once. The sequencing input was PBMCs. This TCR derives from a human donor in good health. The V and J genes are TRBV19 and TRBJ1-5; 10 nucleotides align to TRBD1. The CDR3: CASRYGDRGGQPQHF. The DNA for the CDR3 is TGTGCCAGTAGGTACGGGGACAGGGGAGGACAGCCCCAGCATTTT.